This entry is about one T cell receptor (beta chain). The ends were cut back, 4 bases at V and 0 bases at J, with 5 bases in the middle. This CDR3 is built from 13 residues. The repertoire was sequenced with immunoSEQ multiplex PCR; TCRdb's copy has only in-frame clones and lacks some. The data contain fewer than 450,000 clones, about 90% of them singletons. The data were obtained in a study of blood T cell repertoires in COVID-19. Sequencing was done on a sample of peripheral blood. This TCR derives from a young woman who had recovered from COVID-19. The chain is built from TRBV12-3 or TRBV12-4 and TRBJ2-3; D gene unclear. The chain's CDR3 is CASSYRSTDTQYF. CDR3 DNA sequence: TGTGCCAGCAGTTACAGAAGCACAGATACGCAGTATTTT.